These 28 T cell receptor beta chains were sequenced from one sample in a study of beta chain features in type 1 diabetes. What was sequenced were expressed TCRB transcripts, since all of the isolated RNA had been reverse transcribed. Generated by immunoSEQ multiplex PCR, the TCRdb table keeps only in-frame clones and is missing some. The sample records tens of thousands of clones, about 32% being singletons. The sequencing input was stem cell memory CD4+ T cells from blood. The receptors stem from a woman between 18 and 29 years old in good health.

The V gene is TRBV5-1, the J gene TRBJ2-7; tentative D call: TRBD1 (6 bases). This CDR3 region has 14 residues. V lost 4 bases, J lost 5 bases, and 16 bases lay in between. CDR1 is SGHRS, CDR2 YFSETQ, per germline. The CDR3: CASSLQGEDHEQYF. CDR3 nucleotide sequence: TGCGCCAGCAGCCTACAGGGAGAAGACCACGAGCAGTACTTC.

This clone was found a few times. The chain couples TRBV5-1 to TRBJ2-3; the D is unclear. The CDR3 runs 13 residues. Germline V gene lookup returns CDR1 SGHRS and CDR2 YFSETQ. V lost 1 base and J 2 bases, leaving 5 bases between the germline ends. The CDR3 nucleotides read TGCGCCAGCAGCTTGATAGACACAGATACGCAGTATTTT. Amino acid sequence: CASSLIDTDTQYF.

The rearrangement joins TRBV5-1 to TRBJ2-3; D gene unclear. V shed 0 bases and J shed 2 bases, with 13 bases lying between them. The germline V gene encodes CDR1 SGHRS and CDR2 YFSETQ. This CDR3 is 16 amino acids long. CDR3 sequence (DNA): TGCGCCAGCAGCTTGGGTGTGCTATCCTCCACAGATACGCAGTATTTT. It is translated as CASSLGVLSSTDTQYF.

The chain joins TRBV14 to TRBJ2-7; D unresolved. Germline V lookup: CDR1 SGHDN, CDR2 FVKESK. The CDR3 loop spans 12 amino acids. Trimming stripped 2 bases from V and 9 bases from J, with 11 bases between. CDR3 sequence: CASSQRIRGQYF. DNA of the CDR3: TGTGCCAGCAGCCAAAGAATCCGAGGGCAGTACTTC.

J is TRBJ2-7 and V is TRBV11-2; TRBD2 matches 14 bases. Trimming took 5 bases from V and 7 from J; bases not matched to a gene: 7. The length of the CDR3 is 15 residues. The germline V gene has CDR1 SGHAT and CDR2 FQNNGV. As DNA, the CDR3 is TGTGCCAGCAGCCGAGGACTAGCGGGAGGAGGTGAGCAGTACTTC. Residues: CASSRGLAGGGEQYF.

The CDR3 DNA reads as TGTGCCTGGAGCGTACCCCCACGCCGGACTAGCGGGGGTACAGATACGCAGTATTTT. Its translation: CAWSVPPRRTSGGTDTQYF. The chain carries TRBV30 and TRBJ2-3; 13 bases are a match to TRBD2. The ends lost 3 bases at V and 3 bases at J; junction bases unmatched: 15. The CDR3 has 19 amino acids. Germline V CDR1 and CDR2: GTSNPN, SVGIG (reference sequence).

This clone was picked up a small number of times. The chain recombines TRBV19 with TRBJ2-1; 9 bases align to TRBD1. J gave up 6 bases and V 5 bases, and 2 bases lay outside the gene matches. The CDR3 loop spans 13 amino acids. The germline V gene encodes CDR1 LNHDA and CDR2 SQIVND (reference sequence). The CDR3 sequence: CASSPTGGNEQFF. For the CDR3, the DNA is TGTGCCAGTAGTCCGACAGGGGGCAATGAGCAGTTCTTC.

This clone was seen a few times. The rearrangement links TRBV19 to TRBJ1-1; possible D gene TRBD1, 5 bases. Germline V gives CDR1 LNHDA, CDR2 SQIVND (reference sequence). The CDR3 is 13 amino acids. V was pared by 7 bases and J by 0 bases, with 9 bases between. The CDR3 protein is CASKWGVNTEAFF. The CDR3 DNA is TGTGCCAGTAAGTGGGGGGTGAACACTGAAGCTTTCTTT.

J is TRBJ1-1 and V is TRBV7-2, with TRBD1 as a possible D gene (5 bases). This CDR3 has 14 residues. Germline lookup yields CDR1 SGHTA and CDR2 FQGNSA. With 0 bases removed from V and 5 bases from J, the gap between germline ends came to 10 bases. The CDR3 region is CASSLANRQTEAFF. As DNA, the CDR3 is TGTGCCAGCAGCTTAGCTAACAGGCAGACTGAAGCTTTCTTT.

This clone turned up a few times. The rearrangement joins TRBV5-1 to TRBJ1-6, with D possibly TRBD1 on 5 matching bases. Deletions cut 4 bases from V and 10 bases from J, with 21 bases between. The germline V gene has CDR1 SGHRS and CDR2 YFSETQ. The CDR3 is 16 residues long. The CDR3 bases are TGCGCCAGCAGCACGGGGGGGTCGTCCTGGGGATCACCCCTCCACTTT. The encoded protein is CASSTGGSSWGSPLHF.

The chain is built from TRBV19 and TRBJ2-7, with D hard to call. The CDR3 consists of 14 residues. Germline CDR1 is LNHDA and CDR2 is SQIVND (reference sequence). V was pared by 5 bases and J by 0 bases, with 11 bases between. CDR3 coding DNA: TGTGCCAGTAGTCTCACCTACAGCTCCTACGAGCAGTACTTC. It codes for CASSLTYSSYEQYF.

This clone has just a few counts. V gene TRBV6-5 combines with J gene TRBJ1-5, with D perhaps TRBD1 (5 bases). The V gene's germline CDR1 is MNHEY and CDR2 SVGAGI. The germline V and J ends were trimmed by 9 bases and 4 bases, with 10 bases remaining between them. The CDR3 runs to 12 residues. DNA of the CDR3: TGTGCCAGTCAGGGCCCGAATCAGCCCCAGCATTTT. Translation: CASQGPNQPQHF.

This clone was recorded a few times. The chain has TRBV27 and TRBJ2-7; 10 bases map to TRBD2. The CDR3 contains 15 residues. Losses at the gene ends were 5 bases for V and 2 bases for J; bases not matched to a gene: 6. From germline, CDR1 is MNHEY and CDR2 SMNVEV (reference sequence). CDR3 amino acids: CASSPGSGRTYEQYF. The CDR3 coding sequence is TGTGCCAGCAGTCCCGGTAGCGGGAGGACCTACGAGCAGTACTTC.

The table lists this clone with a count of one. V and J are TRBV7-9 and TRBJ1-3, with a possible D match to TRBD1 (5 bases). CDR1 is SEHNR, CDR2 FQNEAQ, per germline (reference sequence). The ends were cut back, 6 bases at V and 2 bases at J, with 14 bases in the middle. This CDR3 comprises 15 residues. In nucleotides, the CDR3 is TGTGCCAGCAGTTCCAGGGCTGGGCCTGGAAACACCATATATTTT. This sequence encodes CASSSRAGPGNTIYF.

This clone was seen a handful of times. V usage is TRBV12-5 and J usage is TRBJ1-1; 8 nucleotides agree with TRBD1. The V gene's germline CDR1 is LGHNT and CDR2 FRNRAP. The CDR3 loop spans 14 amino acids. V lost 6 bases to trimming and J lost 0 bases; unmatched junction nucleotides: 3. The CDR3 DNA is TGTGCTAGTGGCACAGGGGGGATGAACACTGAAGCTTTCTTT. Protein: CASGTGGMNTEAFF.

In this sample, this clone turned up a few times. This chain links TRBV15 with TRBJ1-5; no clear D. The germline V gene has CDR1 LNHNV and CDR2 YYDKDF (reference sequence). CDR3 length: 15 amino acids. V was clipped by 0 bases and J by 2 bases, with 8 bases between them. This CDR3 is CATSRDLQGNQPQHF. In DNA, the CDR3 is TGTGCCACCAGCAGAGATTTGCAGGGCAATCAGCCCCAGCATTTT.

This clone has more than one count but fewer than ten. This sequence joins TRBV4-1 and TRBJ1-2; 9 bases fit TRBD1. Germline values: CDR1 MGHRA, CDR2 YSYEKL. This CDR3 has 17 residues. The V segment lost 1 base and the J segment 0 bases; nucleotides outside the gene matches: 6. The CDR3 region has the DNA TGCGCCAGCAGCCAAGGAGACGGGACAGGGTCTAACTATGGCTACACCTTC. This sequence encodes CASSQGDGTGSNYGYTF.

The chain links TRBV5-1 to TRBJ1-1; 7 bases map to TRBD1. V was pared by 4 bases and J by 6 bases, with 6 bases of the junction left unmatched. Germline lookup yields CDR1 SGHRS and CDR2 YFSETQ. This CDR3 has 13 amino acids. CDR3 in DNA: TGCGCCAGCAGCCCACGACAGGGCTCTGAAGCTTTCTTT. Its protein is CASSPRQGSEAFF.

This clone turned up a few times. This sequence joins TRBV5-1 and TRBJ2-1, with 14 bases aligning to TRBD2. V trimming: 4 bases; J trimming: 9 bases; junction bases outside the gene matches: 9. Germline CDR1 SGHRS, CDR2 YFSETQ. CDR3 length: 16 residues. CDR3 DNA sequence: TGCGCCAGCAGCCCAGGGACTAGCGGGAGATGGGGTGAGCAGTTCTTC. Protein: CASSPGTSGRWGEQFF.

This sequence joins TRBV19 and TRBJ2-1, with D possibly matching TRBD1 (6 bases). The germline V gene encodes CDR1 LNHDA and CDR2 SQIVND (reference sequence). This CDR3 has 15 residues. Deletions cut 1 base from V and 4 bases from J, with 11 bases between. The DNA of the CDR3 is TGTGCCAGTAGTATAGGGACAGACTTTTACAATGAGCAGTTCTTC. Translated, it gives CASSIGTDFYNEQFF.

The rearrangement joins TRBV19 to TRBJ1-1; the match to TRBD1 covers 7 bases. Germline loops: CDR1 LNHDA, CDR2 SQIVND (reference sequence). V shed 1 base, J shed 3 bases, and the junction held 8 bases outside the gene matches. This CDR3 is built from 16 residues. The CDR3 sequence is CASSIALDRLYTEAFF. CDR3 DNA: TGTGCCAGTAGTATAGCCTTGGACAGGTTATACACTGAAGCTTTCTTT.

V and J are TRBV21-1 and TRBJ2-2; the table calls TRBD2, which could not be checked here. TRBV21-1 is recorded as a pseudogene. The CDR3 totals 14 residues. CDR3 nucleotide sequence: TGTGCCAGCAGCCCAGGCGGAGGGGCCGGGGAGCTGTTTTTT. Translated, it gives CASSPGGGAGELFF.

The chain's CDR3 is CASSRERGSSYEQYF. In nucleotides, the CDR3 is TGTGCCAGCAGTCGGGAGCGGGGGAGCTCCTACGAGCAGTACTTC. J is TRBJ2-7 and V is TRBV6-5, with TRBD2 matching 8 bases. The germline V gene has CDR1 MNHEY and CDR2 SVGAGI. V dropped 5 bases and J dropped 0; count of bases not matched to a gene: 6. The CDR3 totals 15 residues.

The CDR3 loop reads CASSSKDSYGYTF. CDR3 nucleotides: TGTGCCAGCAGTTCGAAGGACAGCTATGGCTACACCTTC. The chain has TRBV27 and TRBJ1-2; a weak D match, TRBD1 (6 bases). CDR1 and CDR2 from the germline V gene are MNHEY and SMNVEV (reference sequence). V lost 4 bases and J lost 4, with 10 bases in between. This CDR3 comprises 13 residues.

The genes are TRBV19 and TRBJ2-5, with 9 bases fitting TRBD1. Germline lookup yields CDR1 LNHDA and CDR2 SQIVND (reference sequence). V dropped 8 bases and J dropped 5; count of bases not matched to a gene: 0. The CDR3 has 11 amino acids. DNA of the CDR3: TGTGCCAGTGGACAGGGGGAGACCCAGTACTTC. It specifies CASGQGETQYF.

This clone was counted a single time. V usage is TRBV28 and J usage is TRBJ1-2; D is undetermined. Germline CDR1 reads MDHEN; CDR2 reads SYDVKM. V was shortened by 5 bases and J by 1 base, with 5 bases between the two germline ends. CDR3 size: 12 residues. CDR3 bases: TGTGCCAGCAGTCCAAATAACTATGGCTACACCTTC. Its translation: CASSPNNYGYTF.

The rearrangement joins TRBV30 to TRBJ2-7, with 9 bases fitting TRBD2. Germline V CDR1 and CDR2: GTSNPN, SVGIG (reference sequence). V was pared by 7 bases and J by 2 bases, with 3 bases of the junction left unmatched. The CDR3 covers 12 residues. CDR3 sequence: CASSGGTYEQYF. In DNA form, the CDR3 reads TGTGCCTCGAGCGGGGGGACCTACGAGCAGTACTTC.

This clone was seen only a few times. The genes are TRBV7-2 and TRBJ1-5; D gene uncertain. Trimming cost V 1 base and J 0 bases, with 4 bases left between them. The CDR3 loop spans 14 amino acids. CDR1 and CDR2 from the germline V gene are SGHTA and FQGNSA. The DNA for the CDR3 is TGTGCCAGCAGCTTAGATCTTAGCAATCAGCCCCAGCATTTT. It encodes CASSLDLSNQPQHF. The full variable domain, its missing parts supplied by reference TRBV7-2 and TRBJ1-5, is GAGVSQSPSNKVTEKGKDVELRCDPISGHTALYWYRQSLGQGLEFLIYFQGNSAPDKSGLPSDRFSAERTGGSVSTLTIQRTQQEDSAVYLCASSLDLSNQPQHFGDGTRLSIL.